This entry concerns a single T cell receptor beta chain. It has no known antigen specificity. No base qualities exist here, and no much larger clone lies one base off it. The record originates from a study of radiotherapy plus CTLA-4 blockade in lung cancer (dated by TCRdb to 2017 to 2018). Regarding the study in general: Among the enrolled patients, about 19% had an objective response, and 31% reached disease control. Here is what the overall study found, with its caveats: After treatment with radiotherapy and ipilimumab, TCR clones that originated in tumors expanded in peripheral blood. The strongest predictors of response, as reported, were early dynamic changes in blood T cell clones along with a rise in serum interferon-beta after radiation.

The method was the immunoSEQ multiplex PCR assay. Not all clones reach the TCRdb copy of this immuneACCESS table, which keeps in-frame sequences only. Checked studies attribute under half of the gap to unresolved V genes and leave the rest unexplained. A total of tens of thousands of clones appear in this sample, about 72% of them only once. The ten biggest clones cover 11% of the sample. The study tested focal radiation therapy combined with CTLA-4 blockade (ipilimumab) in patients with chemo-refractory metastatic non-small-cell lung cancer. This clonotype was sampled from a human donor with non-small cell lung cancer who had stable disease on radiotherapy plus ipilimumab. The sample here was peripheral blood, taken from a patient treated with radiotherapy plus ipilimumab.

The DNA sequence is as follows: TGTGCCATCAGTGAGCCCCTGATGACAGGGGGAGGAAACACCATATATTTT. Its protein is CAISEPLMTGGGNTIYF. The rearrangement joined TRBV10-3 to TRBJ1-3, with 9 bases aligning to TRBD1. The germline V gene gives CDR1 as ENHRY and CDR2 as SYGVKD. Clipping removes 2 bases from V and 4 bases from J, with 9 as the unmatched junction base count. Inclusive of the bounding cysteine and phenylalanine, the CDR3 is 17 residues long. The sequence is cut down to CDR3 DNA, 51 bases in frame from base 1.